Each of the 23 T cell receptor beta chains below was sequenced from the same sample in a study of T cells in Graves' hyperthyroidism and ophthalmopathy. TCR beta CDR3 region amplification was performed from RNA transcripts. In the first-round RT-PCR of the TCR CDR3, the HTBI primer set was used. TCRdb analysed the multiplex PCR reads with MiXCR anew, one entry per CDR3 protein. The table has approximately 380,000 distinct CDR3 sequences, more than 13% seen once; the top ten hold around 27%. Sequenced: blood. Source of these receptors: a man aged 50-60 years with Graves' ophthalmopathy.

This clonotype was seen many times. The genes are TRBV30 and TRBJ2-7; D might be TRBD1 (6 bases). V lost 5 bases and J lost 1, with 15 bases in between. This CDR3 has 14 amino acids. Germline CDR1 GTSNPN, CDR2 SVGIG (reference sequence). The CDR3 spells CAWSRDTISYEQYF. The CDR3 DNA is TGTGCCTGGTCCCGGGACACGATTTCCTACGAGCAGTACTTC.

This clonotype was observed a few times. The chain employs TRBV5-6 and TRBJ1-1; 12 bases match TRBD1. The length of the CDR3 is 15 residues. V dropped 4 bases and J dropped 7; count of bases not matched to a gene: 8. Germline CDR1 and CDR2: SGHDT and YYEEEE. The CDR3 sequence: CASSQRDRGLGEAFF. In nucleotides, the CDR3 is TGTGCCAGCAGCCAGCGGGACAGGGGGCTGGGTGAAGCTTTCTTT.

This clonotype has just a few counts. J is TRBJ2-1 and V is TRBV7-9; the match to TRBD2 covers 9 bases. V gave up 5 bases and J gave up 7 bases; unmatched junction bases: 9. The CDR3 runs 15 residues. Germline V gene lookup returns CDR1 SEHNR and CDR2 FQNEAQ (reference sequence). This CDR3 reads CASSPNSGGGNEQFF. DNA for the CDR3: TGTGCCAGCAGCCCAAATAGCGGGGGTGGTAATGAGCAGTTCTTC.

This chain uses TRBV27 with TRBJ1-5, with D uncertain. Per germline, CDR1 MNHEY and CDR2 SMNVEV (reference sequence). Trimming stripped 2 bases from V and 3 bases from J, with 17 bases between. CDR3 length equals 17 residues. The CDR3 nucleotides read TGTGCCAGCAGTTTAACATTTGAGGGCAGGTACAATCAGCCCCAGCATTTT. This codes for CASSLTFEGRYNQPQHF.

This clonotype was found many times. The chain links TRBV20-1 to TRBJ2-7, with 8 bases lining up with TRBD2. The CDR3 is 14 amino acids. Germline-derived CDR1 and CDR2 are DFQATT and SNEGSKA (reference sequence). Trimming removed 2 bases from V and 6 bases from J; junction bases left unmatched: 9. CDR3 in amino acids: CSARSPSGSGEQYF. DNA for the CDR3: TGCAGTGCTAGATCTCCTAGCGGGTCCGGCGAGCAGTACTTC.

This clonotype was observed many times. The chain combines TRBV7-9 with TRBJ2-1; D remains ambiguous. The V gene lost 2 bases and the J gene lost 4 bases, with 6 bases spanning the gap. The CDR3 extends over 13 amino acids. CDR1 and CDR2 (germline): SEHNR, FQNEAQ (reference sequence). The CDR3 reads CASSLTSYNEQFF. The DNA for the CDR3 is TGTGCCAGCAGCTTAACGTCATACAATGAGCAGTTCTTC.

Only a few counts were recorded for this clonotype. This chain links TRBV6-1 with TRBJ2-3; 7 bases fit TRBD2. V shed 0 bases, J shed 3 bases, and the junction held 3 bases outside the gene matches. The CDR3 length is 15 residues. CDR1 and CDR2 from the germline V gene are MNHNS and SASEGT. In DNA, the CDR3 is TGTGCCAGCAGTGAAGCGGGAGGGATAACAGATACGCAGTATTTT. Its protein product is CASSEAGGITDTQYF.

In its sample, this clonotype was seen many times. V usage is TRBV5-1 and J usage is TRBJ2-7; possibly TRBD1 or TRBD2 for D (6 bases each). CDR1 is SGHRS, CDR2 YFSETQ, per germline. Trimming pared 4 bases from V and 7 bases from J, leaving 15 bases between. The CDR3 covers 13 residues. The CDR3 DNA reads TGCGCCAGCAGCACCGGGGGCGCGGGGGAGCAGTACTTC. Encoded protein: CASSTGGAGEQYF.

This clonotype was seen ten or more times. DNA for the CDR3: TGTGCCAGCAGCAGTACCTCGGACAGGGCCCATGGCTACACCTTC. This translates into CASSSTSDRAHGYTF. The chain employs TRBV11-2 and TRBJ1-2, with 8 bases lining up with TRBD1. The ends lost 5 bases at V and 6 bases at J; junction bases unmatched: 11. The V gene's germline CDR1 is SGHAT and CDR2 FQNNGV. The CDR3 totals 15 residues.

This clonotype was counted a few times. The chain links TRBV27 to TRBJ2-1, with D possibly being TRBD1 (5 bases). With 3 bases removed from V and 6 bases from J, the gap between germline ends came to 9 bases. Germline V CDR1 and CDR2: MNHEY, SMNVEV (reference sequence). This CDR3 contains 13 residues. Written as DNA, the CDR3 is TGTGCCAGCAGTTTTTCCAGGGCCAATGAGCAGTTCTTC. Translated, it gives CASSFSRANEQFF.

This clonotype was recorded at least ten times. This chain links TRBV30 with TRBJ2-1, with 10 bases that match TRBD2. There are 16 residues in the CDR3. Germline V gene lookup returns CDR1 GTSNPN and CDR2 SVGIG (reference sequence). V gave up 3 bases and J gave up 1 base; unmatched junction bases: 6. The CDR3 region has the DNA TGTGCCTGGAGACGGAGCGGGAGGGGATCCTACAATGAGCAGTTCTTC. Residues: CAWRRSGRGSYNEQFF. Full variable domain (missing parts from reference TRBV30 and TRBJ2-1): SQTIHQWPATLVQPVGSPLSLECTVEGTSNPNLYWYRQAAGRGLQLLFYSVGIGQISSEVPQNLSASRPQDRQFILSSKKLLLSDSGFYLCAWRRSGRGSYNEQFFGPGTRLTVL.

This clonotype was detected many times. The chain links TRBV2 to TRBJ2-7; D gene unclear. The CDR3 spans 11 residues. Germline CDR1 reads SNHLY; CDR2 reads FYNNEI. V shed 6 bases and J shed 5 bases, with 8 bases lying between them. The CDR3 nucleotides are TGTGCCAGCAGAGGTGGGCACGAGCAGTACTTC. This encodes CASRGGHEQYF.

V is TRBV9 and J is TRBJ1-4; 9 bases are a match to TRBD1. The junction had 6 bases not matched to a gene; V was cut back by 3 bases and J by 0 bases. CDR1 and CDR2 from the germline V gene are SGDLS and YYNGEE. The CDR3 totals 17 residues. The CDR3 loop is CASSGPTGGSTNEKLFF. CDR3 bases: TGTGCCAGCAGCGGACCGACAGGGGGGTCAACTAATGAAAAACTGTTTTTT.

This clonotype occurred a few times. The chain couples TRBV20-1 to TRBJ2-1; 10 positions match TRBD1. CDR1 is DFQATT and CDR2 is SNEGSKA in the germline V gene (reference sequence). Germline trimming cut 6 bases from V and 6 bases from J; bases unmatched to any gene: 5. This CDR3 has 13 residues. CDR3 nucleotides: TGCAGTGCAAAGACAGGGGGCCTCAATGAGCAGTTCTTC. Translated: CSAKTGGLNEQFF.

The table lists this clonotype with a few counts. The rearrangement uses TRBV28 and TRBJ2-2; TRBD2 matches at 9 bases. The CDR3 has 13 residues. Per germline, CDR1 MDHEN and CDR2 SYDVKM. After removal of 8 bases from V and 5 bases from J, the junction contained 3 bases not matched to a gene. The CDR3 region has the DNA TGTGCCAGCCGCGGGGGGGAAACCGGGGAGCTGTTTTTT. This translates into CASRGGETGELFF.

This clonotype was detected many times. The chain links TRBV2 to TRBJ2-3; D is uncertain. The V end lost 8 bases, the J end lost 3 bases, and 12 bases lay between the germline ends. The CDR3 covers 13 residues. From germline, CDR1 is SNHLY and CDR2 FYNNEI. The CDR3 sequence is CASRLDPTDTQYF. The CDR3 nucleotides are TGTGCCAGCCGGCTTGACCCTACAGATACGCAGTATTTT.

The CDR3 DNA sequence: TGTGCCAGCAGCCGAGGACTAGACACAGATACGCAGTATTTT. It codes for CASSRGLDTDTQYF. The chain links TRBV14 to TRBJ2-3; 7 bases match TRBD2. The germline V gene encodes CDR1 SGHDN and CDR2 FVKESK. Trimming took 4 bases from V and 2 from J; bases not matched to a gene: 3. The CDR3 totals 14 residues.

This clonotype was seen at least ten times. The J gene is TRBJ2-7, the V gene TRBV24-1; D is undetermined. In germline, CDR1 is KGHDR, CDR2 SFDVKD. The CDR3 loop spans 14 amino acids. Deletions cut 9 bases from V and 2 bases from J, with 16 bases between. CDR3 bases: TGTGCCACCGGAGATTCTCGACAAGCCTACGAGCAGTACTTC. As protein: CATGDSRQAYEQYF.

This clonotype was picked up a small number of times. A junction end diverges from the germline sequence, so it may reflect a read error. The chain joins TRBV7-7 to TRBJ2-5; weak D call: TRBD1 (6 bases). This CDR3 is built from 13 residues. The germline CDR1 and CDR2 sequences are SSHAT and FNYEAQ (reference sequence). The CDR3 is CASSLNTGETQYF. The CDR3 region has the DNA TGTGCTAGCAGCTTAAATACAGGGGAGACCCAGTACTTC.

This clonotype occurred a few times. The chain is built from TRBV10-3 and TRBJ2-4, with a weak D call TRBD2 (5 bases). This CDR3 spans 18 amino acids. V was clipped by 0 bases and J by 1 base, with 16 bases between them. Germline V lookup: CDR1 ENHRY, CDR2 SYGVKD. The DNA for the CDR3 is TGTGCCATCAGTGAGTCCGGGCCCGGACTCGTGGCCAAAAACATTCAGTACTTC. Translation gives CAISESGPGLVAKNIQYF.

Many counts were recorded for this clonotype. The genes are TRBV11-2 and TRBJ2-2; D is perhaps TRBD1 (6 bases). V dropped 5 bases and J dropped 7 bases, with 8 bases sitting between them. The CDR3 runs 12 residues. In germline, CDR1 is SGHAT, CDR2 FQNNGV. The CDR3 region is CASSTDSGELFF. CDR3 sequence (DNA): TGTGCCAGCAGCACGGACAGCGGGGAGCTGTTTTTT.

In this sample, this clonotype turned up many times. The V and J genes are TRBV20-1 and TRBJ2-5, with 8 bases aligning to TRBD1. CDR3 length equals 13 residues. With V trimmed by 5 bases and J by 4 bases, 6 bases remained unmatched. CDR1 is DFQATT and CDR2 is SNEGSKA in the germline V gene (reference sequence). The DNA of the CDR3 is TGCAGTGCTCCAACCGACAGGGGAGAGACCCAGTACTTC. This translates into CSAPTDRGETQYF.

This clonotype was counted at least ten times. V is TRBV18 and J is TRBJ1-2, with D possibly being TRBD1 (5 bases). The CDR3 is made up of 12 amino acids. CDR1 KGHSH and CDR2 LQKENI come from the germline V gene. Trimming left V 2 bases short and J 6 bases short, with 7 bases between. The CDR3 sequence is CASSPGTDGYTF. CDR3 in DNA: TGTGCCAGCTCACCAGGGACGGATGGCTACACCTTC.